This T cell receptor (beta chain) derives from a study of shared clonotypes between healthy human individuals. The test was conducted at deep level. Profiled with immunoSEQ multiplex PCR; TCRdb holds only in-frame clones, not every one. This repertoire shows roughly 1,000,000 clones, approximately 80% found once; its top ten account for 0.55% to 0.7%. Germline V CDR1 and CDR2: MNHNS, SASEGT. V dropped 8 bases and J dropped 9 bases, with 17 bases sitting between them. CDR3 size: 13 residues. This clone was detected a few times. The sequenced sample consisted of memory CD4+ T cells from PBMCs. Subset noted: CD45RA-negative fraction. This rearrangement joins TRBV6-1 to TRBJ2-1, with D perhaps matching TRBD2 (6 bases). This TCR derives from a man younger than 30 in good health. Some clones in this sample may be carry-over from other donors' samples. CDR3 sequence: CASRGTGYGEQFF. Here the CDR3 DNA reads TGTGCCAGCCGAGGGACTGGATATGGTGAGCAGTTCTTC.